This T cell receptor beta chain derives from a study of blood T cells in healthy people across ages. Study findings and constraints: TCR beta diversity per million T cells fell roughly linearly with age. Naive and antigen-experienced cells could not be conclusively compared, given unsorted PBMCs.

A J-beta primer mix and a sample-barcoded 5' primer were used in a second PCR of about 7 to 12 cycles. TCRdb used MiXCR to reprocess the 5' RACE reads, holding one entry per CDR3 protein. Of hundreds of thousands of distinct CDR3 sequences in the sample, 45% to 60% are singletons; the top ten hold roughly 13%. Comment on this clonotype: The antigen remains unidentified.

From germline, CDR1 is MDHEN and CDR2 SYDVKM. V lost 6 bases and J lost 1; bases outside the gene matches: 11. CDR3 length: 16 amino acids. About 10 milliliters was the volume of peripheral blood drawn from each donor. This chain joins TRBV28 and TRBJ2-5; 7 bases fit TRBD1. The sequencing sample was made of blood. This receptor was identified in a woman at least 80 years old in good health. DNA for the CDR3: TGTGCCAGCAGATCTCAGGGGGTGATCCTCCAAGAGACCCAGTACTTC. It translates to CASRSQGVILQETQYF.